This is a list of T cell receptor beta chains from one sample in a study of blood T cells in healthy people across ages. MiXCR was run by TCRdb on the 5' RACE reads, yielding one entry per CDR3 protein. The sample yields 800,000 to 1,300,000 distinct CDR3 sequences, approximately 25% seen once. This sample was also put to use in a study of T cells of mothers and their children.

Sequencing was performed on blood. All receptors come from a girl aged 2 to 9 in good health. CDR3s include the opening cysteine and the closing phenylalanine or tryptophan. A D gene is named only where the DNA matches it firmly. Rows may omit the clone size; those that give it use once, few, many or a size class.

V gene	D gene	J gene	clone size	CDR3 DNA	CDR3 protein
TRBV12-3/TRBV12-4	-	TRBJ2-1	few	TGTGCCAGCAGTTTCTTGGGCGGGGTGGTCAATGAGCAGTTCTTC	CASSFLGGVVNEQFF
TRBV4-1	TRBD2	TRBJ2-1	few	TGCGCCAGCAGCCAAGTCGGTCGGGGGGAAAACAATGAGCAGTTCTTC	CASSQVGRGENNEQFF
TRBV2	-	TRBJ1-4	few	TGTGCCAGCAGCGAGGCGTTTGAAAAACTGTTTTTT	CASSEAFEKLFF
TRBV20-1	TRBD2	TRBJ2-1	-	TGCAGTGCTAGAGATCTGAGAGCGGGATTCAATGAGCAGTTCTTC	CSARDLRAGFNEQFF
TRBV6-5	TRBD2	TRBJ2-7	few	TGTGCCAGCAGTCCTACCGGGACTAGATCCTACGAGCAGTACTTC	CASSPTGTRSYEQYF
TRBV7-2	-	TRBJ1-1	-	TGTGCCAGCAGCTTTCTGACCAGGGGCACTGAAGCTTTCTTT	CASSFLTRGTEAFF
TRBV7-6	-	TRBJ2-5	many	TGTGCCAGCAGTGAAAAAGAGACCCAGTACTTC	CASSEKETQYF
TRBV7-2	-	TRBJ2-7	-	TGTGCCAGCAGCTTAGGGGGGCGAGGGGACTACGAGCAGTACTTC	CASSLGGRGDYEQYF
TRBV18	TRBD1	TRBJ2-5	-	TGTGCCAGCTCACCTCGGGCCACAGGGGCAGAGACCCAGTACTTC	CASSPRATGAETQYF
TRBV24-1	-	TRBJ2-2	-	TGTGCCACCAGTGACCCCGACAGGCTGAACACCGGGGAGCTGTTTTTT	CATSDPDRLNTGELFF
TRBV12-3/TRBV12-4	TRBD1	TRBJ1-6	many	TGTGCCAGCAGTTTTGCTACAGGGGCCTATAATTCACCCCTCCACTTT	CASSFATGAYNSPLHF
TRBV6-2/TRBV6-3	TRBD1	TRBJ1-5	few	TGTGCCAGCACTCTAGGCGGGACAGGCAATCAGCCCCAGCATTTT	CASTLGGTGNQPQHF
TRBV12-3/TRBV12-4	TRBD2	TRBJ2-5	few	TGTGCCAGCAGTCCGACTAGCTCTGGGGAGCAGTACTTC	CASSPTSSGEQYF